Described below is a single TCR beta chain sequence and its context. Source study methods: Scientists estimated how many nucleated cells there were by amplifying reference gene primers. Data came from immunoSEQ multiplex PCR; TCRdb stores just in-frame clones and leaves some out. The V and J calls and clone size are taken from that table; D and trimming were inferred from the DNA. The table shows more than 95,000 clones, with less than 90% occurring only once. Losses at the gene ends were 3 bases for V and 5 bases for J; bases not matched to a gene: 11. The germline gives CDR1 SGDLS, CDR2 YYNGEE. The CDR3 contains 16 residues. The data originate from a study of blood T cell repertoires in COVID-19.

The clonotype originates from a man aged 50 or older with acute or convalescent COVID-19. The rearrangement links TRBV9 to TRBJ2-7; 10 nucleotides align to TRBD2. Sequencing was carried out using peripheral blood. CDR3: CASSAKPGLANHEQYF. CDR3 bases: TGTGCCAGCAGCGCCAAGCCGGGACTAGCGAACCACGAGCAGTACTTC.